Listed below are T cell receptor beta chains from one sample, sequenced in a study of blood T cell repertoires in COVID-19. Generated by immunoSEQ multiplex PCR, the TCRdb table keeps only in-frame clones and is missing some. The repertoire holds roughly 330,000 clones, more than 75% seen once, with more than 9% in the top ten. The specimen sequenced was PBMCs or T cells enriched from blood (not recorded which). These receptors originate from a woman between 18 and 29 years old who had recovered from COVID-19. The CDR3 runs from the conserved cysteine through the conserved F or W. A D gene is named only where the DNA matches it firmly. Rows give clone size only sometimes, using once, few, many, or a class for an expanded clone.

V gene	clone size	D gene	J gene	CDR3 DNA	CDR3 protein
TRBV7-3	NA	TRBD2	TRBJ2-1	TGTGCCAGCAGCTCGGGACTACAAGGCGATGAGCAGTTCTTC	CASSSGLQGDEQFF
TRBV2	NA	TRBD1	TRBJ1-4	TGTGCCAGCAGAGCAACAGGGGTGACTAATGAAAAACTGTTTTTT	CASRATGVTNEKLFF
TRBV6-2/TRBV6-3	NA	NA	TRBJ2-1	TGTGCCAGCAGTTCCCGAGGCGGGAAGGTTGAGCAGTTCTTC	CASSSRGGKVEQFF
TRBV18	NA	TRBD1	TRBJ2-3	TGTGCCAGCTCACTAGCTAAGAGGAAGACAGGGCCCGGAGATACGCAGTATTTT	CASSLAKRKTGPGDTQYF
TRBV5-1	NA	TRBD1	TRBJ2-5	TGCGCCAGCAGCTTGGGGACAGGGGTTGAGGAGACCCAGTACTTC	CASSLGTGVEETQYF
TRBV2	NA	TRBD1	TRBJ1-4	TGTGCCACACAGGGGCCTAATGAAAAACTGTTTTTT	CATQGPNEKLFF
TRBV6-1	few	TRBD1	TRBJ1-6	TGTGCCAGCAGTGAGAAAGGGACAGGGAGCTCCTATAATTCACCCCTCCACTTT	CASSEKGTGSSYNSPLHF
TRBV2	NA	NA	TRBJ2-7	TGTGCCAGCAGCCGGGACACTTTCTACGAGCAGTACTTC	CASSRDTFYEQYF
TRBV19	few	NA	TRBJ2-5	TGTGCCAGTAGTATAGGGGGCGCGAGCCACGAGACCCAGTACTTC	CASSIGGASHETQYF
TRBV14	NA	NA	TRBJ1-1	TGTGCCAGCAGCCTACAGGGAGACACTGAAGCTTTCTTT	CASSLQGDTEAFF
TRBV19	NA	NA	TRBJ1-1	TGTGCCAGTAACATAGGGGGGGCAGGGACTGAAGCTTTCTTT	CASNIGGAGTEAFF
TRBV6-5	NA	NA	TRBJ1-6	TGTGCCAGCAGTTACTCCCCCTGGGCCAATTCACCCCTCCACTTT	CASSYSPWANSPLHF
TRBV28	NA	TRBD1	TRBJ1-1	TGTGCCAGCAGTTTCCCCGGACAGGGGGCCACTGAAGCTTTCTTT	CASSFPGQGATEAFF
TRBV5-6	NA	TRBD2	TRBJ2-1	TGTGCCAGCAGCTTAGATGGGAGGGCCTATTCGAATGAGCAGTTCTTC	CASSLDGRAYSNEQFF
TRBV7-9	NA	NA	TRBJ1-1	TGTGCCAGCAGCTCGGAGGCAGGGGCCACTGAAGCTTTCTTT	CASSSEAGATEAFF
TRBV18	NA	TRBD1	TRBJ1-2	TGTGCCAGCTCACTAACAGAGACAGGGGCCTATGGCTACACCTTC	CASSLTETGAYGYTF
TRBV28	NA	TRBD1	TRBJ1-5	TGTGCCAGCAGTTTCGGGACAGCCCGCAATCAGCCCCAGCATTTT	CASSFGTARNQPQHF
TRBV3-1/TRBV3-2	NA	TRBD1	TRBJ2-7	TGTGCCAGCAGCGCAGACAGGGGCCTCTCCTACGAGCAGTACTTC	CASSADRGLSYEQYF
TRBV30	once	NA	TRBJ1-2	TGTGCCTGGAGTCCCCCCCCTCGGGATGGCTACACCTTC	CAWSPPPRDGYTF
TRBV5-1	NA	TRBD2	TRBJ2-2	TGCGCCAGCAGCCAGGACACCGGGGGGGCTCTGTTTTTT	CASSQDTGGALFF
TRBV6-2/TRBV6-3	NA	NA	TRBJ1-5	TGTGCCAGCAGTTATATCCAACCTTTCTCCGCCCGGACAGTTGGAGTTCAGCCCCAGCATTTT	CASSYIQPFSARTVGVQPQHF
TRBV13	NA	NA	TRBJ1-1	TGTGCCAGCAGCTTAGTATCGGAGGGGAGAGGGATAACTGAAGCTTTCTTT	CASSLVSEGRGITEAFF
TRBV4-1	NA	NA	TRBJ1-2	TGCGCCAGCAGCCAAGAGCGGAATTATGGCTACACCTTC	CASSQERNYGYTF
TRBV28	few	NA	TRBJ1-5	TGTGCCAGCAGTTTCCACTCGCCCCAGGGCCAGCCCCAGCATTTT	CASSFHSPQGQPQHF
TRBV7-3	once	NA	TRBJ2-1	TGTGCCAGCAGCTTATCAGGGGCTTATGGGAATGAGCAGTTCTTC	CASSLSGAYGNEQFF
TRBV6-5	NA	NA	TRBJ1-3	TGTGCCAGCAGAAAACAGGGAGGGGGAAACACCATATATTTT	CASRKQGGGNTIYF
TRBV2	NA	TRBD1	TRBJ1-1	TGTGCCAGCGGGTTTGGGACAGGCCGTGAAGCTTTCTTT	CASGFGTGREAFF
TRBV19	NA	TRBD1	TRBJ1-2	TGTGCCAGTATAGGGACAGGGTCAGTTGGTGACTATGGCTACACCTTC	CASIGTGSVGDYGYTF
TRBV4-1	NA	TRBD1	TRBJ1-2	TGCGCCAGCAGCCAATCGGGAACAGGGGGCGGTAATGGCTACACCTTC	CASSQSGTGGGNGYTF
TRBV7-3	few	NA	TRBJ2-3	TGTGCCAGCAGCTTAACGACCTCCCACCACTCAGGCGAGCAGTATTTT	CASSLTTSHHSGEQYF
TRBV4-1	NA	NA	TRBJ1-4	TGCGCCAGCAGCCAGGGGCCGACTTCGAAAGATGGACGGTTTTTT	CASSQGPTSKDGRFF
TRBV7-9	NA	TRBD1	TRBJ2-1	TGTGCCAGCAGCTTAGGACAGGGATTGGGTTCCTACAATGAGCAGTTCTTC	CASSLGQGLGSYNEQFF
TRBV7-2	NA	NA	TRBJ1-1	TGTGCCAGCAGCCGACAGAGCACTGAAGCTTTCTTT	CASSRQSTEAFF
TRBV3-1/TRBV3-2	NA	NA	TRBJ1-1	TGTGCCAGCAGCCAGGGGGCAACTGAAGCTTTCTTT	CASSQGATEAFF
TRBV23-1	NA	NA	TRBJ2-2	TGCGCCAGAAACAAGAGGCAGACCGGGGAGCTGTTTTTT	CARNKRQTGELFF
TRBV19	NA	NA	TRBJ1-2	TGTGCCAGTAGTATAGAGGGACAAAATGGCTACACCTTC	CASSIEGQNGYTF
TRBV13	NA	NA	TRBJ1-2	TGTGCCAGCAGCTTAGCAGGGAAAAGTGGCTACACCTTC	CASSLAGKSGYTF
TRBV13	NA	NA	TRBJ2-3	TGTGCCAGCAGGCTAGCGCCCACAGATACGCAGTATTTT	CASRLAPTDTQYF
TRBV24-1	NA	TRBD1	TRBJ2-2	TGTGCCACCAGTGATTTGAAGACAGGGTTGAACACCGGGGAGCTGTTTTTT	CATSDLKTGLNTGELFF
TRBV19	NA	NA	TRBJ1-5	TGTGCCAGCAGCGGGACTACAAGAGGTCAGCCCCAGCATTTT	CASSGTTRGQPQHF
TRBV19	NA	NA	TRBJ1-1	TGTGCCAGTAGTAATTCTATGAACACTGAAGCTTTCTTT	CASSNSMNTEAFF
TRBV24-1	NA	TRBD1	TRBJ2-5	TGTGCCACCGTACGGGGGACAGGAAAAGAGACCCAGTACTTC	CATVRGTGKETQYF
TRBV5-6	NA	NA	TRBJ2-1	TGTGCCAGCAGCCCCTTTAGTAATGAGCAGTTCTTC	CASSPFSNEQFF
TRBV6-1	few	TRBD1	TRBJ2-6	TGTGCCAGCAGTGAGTCAGGGGGCTCTGGGGCCAACGTCCTGACTTTC	CASSESGGSGANVLTF
TRBV28	NA	NA	TRBJ1-4	TGTGCCAGCAGTTTATTACGGGCGGGGGATGAAAAACTGTTTTTT	CASSLLRAGDEKLFF
TRBV6-5	NA	NA	TRBJ1-5	TGTGCCAGCGGAGGTTGGGCAGACAATCAGCCCCAGCATTTT	CASGGWADNQPQHF
TRBV5-1	NA	TRBD1	TRBJ2-2	TGCGCCAGCATCAGCGCCGGGACAGGAGACACCGGGGAGCTGTTTTTT	CASISAGTGDTGELFF
TRBV2	NA	NA	TRBJ2-5	TGTGCCAGCAGTGGGGCACCTATTCAAGAGACCCAGTACTTC	CASSGAPIQETQYF
TRBV11-2	NA	NA	TRBJ2-2	TGTGCCAGCAGCACCCCGCGGCGGGGGCCCAACACGAACACCGGGGAGCTGTTTTTT	CASSTPRRGPNTNTGELFF
TRBV27	NA	TRBD1	TRBJ1-2	TGTGCCAGCAAGACAGGGTCTTATGGCTACACCTTC	CASKTGSYGYTF
TRBV2	NA	TRBD2	TRBJ2-3	TGTGCCAGCAGTAGACTAGCTTTTACTAGCACAGATACGCAGTATTTT	CASSRLAFTSTDTQYF
TRBV10-3	NA	TRBD1	TRBJ1-1	TGTGCCATCAGTGGACAGGGTGGGAAGGGTGAAGCTTTCTTT	CAISGQGGKGEAFF
TRBV9	NA	TRBD1	TRBJ1-2	TGTGCCAGCAGCGTGACAGGGGGCAATAACTATGGCTACACCTTC	CASSVTGGNNYGYTF